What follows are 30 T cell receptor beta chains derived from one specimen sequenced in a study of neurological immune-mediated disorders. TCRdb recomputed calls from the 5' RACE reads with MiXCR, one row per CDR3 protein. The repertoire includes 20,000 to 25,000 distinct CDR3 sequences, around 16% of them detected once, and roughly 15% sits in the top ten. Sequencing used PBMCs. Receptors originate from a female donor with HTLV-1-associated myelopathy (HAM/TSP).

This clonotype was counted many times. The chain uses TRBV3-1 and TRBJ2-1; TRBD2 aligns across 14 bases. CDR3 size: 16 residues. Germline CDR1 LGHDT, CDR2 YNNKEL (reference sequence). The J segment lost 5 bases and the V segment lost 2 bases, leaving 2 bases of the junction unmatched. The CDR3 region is CASSQPGLAGDNEQFF. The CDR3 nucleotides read TGTGCCAGCAGCCAACCGGGACTAGCGGGAGACAATGAGCAGTTCTTC.

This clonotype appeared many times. The CDR3 sequence is CSATRTAQETQYF. CDR3 nucleotide sequence: TGCAGTGCTACCCGGACAGCCCAAGAGACCCAGTACTTC. This chain links TRBV20-1 with TRBJ2-5, with D maybe TRBD1 (6 bases). The CDR3 has 13 residues. Per germline, CDR1 DFQATT and CDR2 SNEGSKA (reference sequence). V was cut by 4 bases and J by 1 base, with 10 bases left in between.

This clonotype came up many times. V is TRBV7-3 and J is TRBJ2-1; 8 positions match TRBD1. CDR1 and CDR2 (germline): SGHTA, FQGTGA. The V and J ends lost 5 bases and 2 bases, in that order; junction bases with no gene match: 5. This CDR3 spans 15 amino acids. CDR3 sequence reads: CASSPTGATYNEQFF. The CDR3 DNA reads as TGTGCCAGCAGCCCGACAGGGGCGACCTACAATGAGCAGTTCTTC.

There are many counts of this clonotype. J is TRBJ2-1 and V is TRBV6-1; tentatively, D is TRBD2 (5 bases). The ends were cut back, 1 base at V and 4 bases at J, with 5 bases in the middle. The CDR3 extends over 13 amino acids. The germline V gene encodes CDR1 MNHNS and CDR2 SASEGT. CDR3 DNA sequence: TGTGCCAGCAGTGAAGGGGAGTACAATGAGCAGTTCTTC. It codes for CASSEGEYNEQFF.

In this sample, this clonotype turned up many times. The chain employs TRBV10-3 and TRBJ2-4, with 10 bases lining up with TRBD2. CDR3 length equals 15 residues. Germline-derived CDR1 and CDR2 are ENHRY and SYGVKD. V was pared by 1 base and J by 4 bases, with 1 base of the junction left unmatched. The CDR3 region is CAISEFSGGKNIQYF. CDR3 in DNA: TGTGCCATCAGTGAGTTTAGCGGGGGGAAAAACATTCAGTACTTC.

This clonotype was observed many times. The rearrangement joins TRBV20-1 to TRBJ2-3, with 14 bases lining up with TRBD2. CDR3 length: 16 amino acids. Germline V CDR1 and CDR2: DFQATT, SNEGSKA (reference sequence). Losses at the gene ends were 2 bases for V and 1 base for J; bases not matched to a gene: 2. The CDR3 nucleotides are TGCAGTGCTAGACGACTAGCGGGGGGGCGCACAGATACGCAGTATTTT. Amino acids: CSARRLAGGRTDTQYF.

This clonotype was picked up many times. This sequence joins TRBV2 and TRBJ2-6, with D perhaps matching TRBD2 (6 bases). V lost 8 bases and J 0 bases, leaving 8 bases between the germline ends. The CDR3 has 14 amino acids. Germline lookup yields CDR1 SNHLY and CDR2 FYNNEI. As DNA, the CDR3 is TGTGCCAGCTGCGGGGACTCTGGGGCCAACGTCCTGACTTTC. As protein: CASCGDSGANVLTF.

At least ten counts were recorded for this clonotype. Here the CDR3 DNA reads TGCAGTGCTATGGGTGACACAGGCTCCTACAATGAGCAGTTCTTC. Protein sequence: CSAMGDTGSYNEQFF. J is TRBJ2-1 and V is TRBV20-1, with a possible D match to TRBD1 (5 bases). This CDR3 is 15 amino acids long. With 4 bases removed from V and 0 bases from J, the gap between germline ends came to 13 bases. Per the germline V gene, CDR1 is DFQATT and CDR2 is SNEGSKA (reference sequence).

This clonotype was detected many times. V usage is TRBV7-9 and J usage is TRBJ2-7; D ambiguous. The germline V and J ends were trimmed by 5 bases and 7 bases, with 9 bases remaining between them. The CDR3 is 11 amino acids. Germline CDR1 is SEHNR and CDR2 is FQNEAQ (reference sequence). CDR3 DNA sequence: TGTGCCAGCAGCGCCCACCGAGAGCAGTACTTC. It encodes CASSAHREQYF.

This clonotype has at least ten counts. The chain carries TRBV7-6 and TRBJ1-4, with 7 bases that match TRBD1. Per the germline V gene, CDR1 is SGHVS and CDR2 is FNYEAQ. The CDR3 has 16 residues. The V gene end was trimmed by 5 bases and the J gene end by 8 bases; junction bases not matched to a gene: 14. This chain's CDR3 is CASSPLNRGGWEKLFF. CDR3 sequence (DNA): TGTGCCAGCAGCCCCCTCAACAGGGGAGGTTGGGAAAAACTGTTTTTT.

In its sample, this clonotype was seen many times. The CDR3 reads CASSQADASSYNEQFF. The CDR3 DNA reads as TGCGCCAGCAGCCAAGCGGACGCTAGCTCCTACAATGAGCAGTTCTTC. This rearrangement joins TRBV4-3 to TRBJ2-1; D gene ambiguous. CDR3 length: 16 residues. Per the germline V gene, CDR1 is LGHNA and CDR2 is YSLEER. Trimming left V 1 base short and J 0 bases short, with 10 bases between.

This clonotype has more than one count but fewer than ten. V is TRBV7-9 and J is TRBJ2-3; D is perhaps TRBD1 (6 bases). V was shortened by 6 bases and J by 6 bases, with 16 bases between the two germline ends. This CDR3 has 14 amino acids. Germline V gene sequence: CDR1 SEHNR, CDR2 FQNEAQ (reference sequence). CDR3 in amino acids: CASRFPRGSDTQYF. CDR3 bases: TGTGCCAGCAGATTCCCAAGGGGGTCCGATACGCAGTATTTT.

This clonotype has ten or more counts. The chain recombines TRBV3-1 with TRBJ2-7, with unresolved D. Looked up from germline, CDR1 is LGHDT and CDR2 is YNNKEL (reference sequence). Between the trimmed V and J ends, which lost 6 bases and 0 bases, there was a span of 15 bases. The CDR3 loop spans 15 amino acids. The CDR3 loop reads CASRPPRRSSYEQYF. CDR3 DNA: TGTGCCAGCAGGCCCCCCAGGAGAAGCTCCTACGAGCAGTACTTC.

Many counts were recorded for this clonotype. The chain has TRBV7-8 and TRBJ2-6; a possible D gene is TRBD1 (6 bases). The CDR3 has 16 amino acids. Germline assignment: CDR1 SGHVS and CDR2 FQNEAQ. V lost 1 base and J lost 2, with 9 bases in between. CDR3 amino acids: CASSLVAGAGANVLTF. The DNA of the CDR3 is TGTGCCAGCAGCTTAGTTGCAGGGGCTGGGGCCAACGTCCTGACTTTC.

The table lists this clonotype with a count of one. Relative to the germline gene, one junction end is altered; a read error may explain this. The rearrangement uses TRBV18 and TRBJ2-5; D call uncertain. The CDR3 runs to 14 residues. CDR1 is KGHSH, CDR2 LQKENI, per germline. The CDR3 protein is CVSSPPRPESTQYF. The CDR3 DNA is TGTGTCAGCTCACCACCCCGACCCGAGTCTACCCAGTACTTC. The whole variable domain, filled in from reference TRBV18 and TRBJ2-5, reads NAGVMQNPRHLVRRRGQEARLRCSPMKGHSHVYWYRQLPEEGLKFMVYLQKENIIDESGMPKERFSAEFPKEGPSILRIQQVVRGDSAAYFCVSSPPRPESTQYFGPGTRLLVL.

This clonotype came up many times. DNA for the CDR3: TGTGCCAGCAAGGGGACAGGGGGATTTGAAAAACTGTTTTTT. It translates to CASKGTGGFEKLFF. The rearrangement joins TRBV12-3 or TRBV12-4 to TRBJ1-4; 11 bases agree with TRBD1. CDR3 length: 14 amino acids. The V gene end was trimmed by 7 bases and the J gene end by 7 bases; junction bases not matched to a gene: 5.

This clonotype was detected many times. CDR3 region: CASSYSIRDFRPDTQYF. The CDR3, as DNA: TGTGCCAGCAGTTACTCGATTCGGGACTTCCGGCCAGATACGCAGTATTTT. The V call is TRBV6-5, the J call TRBJ2-3, with a weak D call TRBD2 (6 bases). The V end lost 0 bases, the J end lost 4 bases, and 17 bases lay between the germline ends. CDR3 length equals 17 residues. CDR1 and CDR2 from the germline V gene are MNHEY and SVGAGI.

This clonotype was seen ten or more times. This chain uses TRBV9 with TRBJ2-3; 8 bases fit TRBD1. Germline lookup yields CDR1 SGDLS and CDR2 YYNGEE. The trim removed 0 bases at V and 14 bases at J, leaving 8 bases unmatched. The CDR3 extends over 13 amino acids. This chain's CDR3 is CASSVEGTGRLYF. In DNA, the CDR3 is TGTGCCAGCAGCGTAGAGGGGACAGGTCGTCTGTATTTT.

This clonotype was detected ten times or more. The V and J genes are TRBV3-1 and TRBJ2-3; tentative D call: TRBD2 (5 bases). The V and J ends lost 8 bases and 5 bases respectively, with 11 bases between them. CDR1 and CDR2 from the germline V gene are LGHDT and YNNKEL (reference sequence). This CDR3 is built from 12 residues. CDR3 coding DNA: TGTGCCAGCGCCGGGGATATAGATACGCAGTATTTT. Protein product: CASAGDIDTQYF.

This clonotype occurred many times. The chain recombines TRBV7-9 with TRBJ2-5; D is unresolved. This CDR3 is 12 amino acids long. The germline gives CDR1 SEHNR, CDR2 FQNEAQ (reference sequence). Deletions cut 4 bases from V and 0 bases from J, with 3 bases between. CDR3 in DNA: TGTGCCAGCAGCTGGTACCAAGAGACCCAGTACTTC. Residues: CASSWYQETQYF.

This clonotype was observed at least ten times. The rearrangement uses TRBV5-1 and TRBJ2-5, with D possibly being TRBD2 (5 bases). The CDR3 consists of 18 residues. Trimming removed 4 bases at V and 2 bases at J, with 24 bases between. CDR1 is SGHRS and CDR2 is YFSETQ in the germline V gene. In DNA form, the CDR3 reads TGCGCCAGCAGCCTAAGACCCCACGGGCTAGCAAGACAAGAGACCCAGTACTTC. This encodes CASSLRPHGLARQETQYF.

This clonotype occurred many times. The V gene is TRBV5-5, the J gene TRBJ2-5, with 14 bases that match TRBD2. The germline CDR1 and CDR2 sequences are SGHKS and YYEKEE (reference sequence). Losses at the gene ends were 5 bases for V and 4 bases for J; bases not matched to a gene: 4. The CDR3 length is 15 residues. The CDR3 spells CASSGTSGSIETQYF. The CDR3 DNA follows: TGTGCCAGCAGTGGGACTAGCGGGAGCATAGAGACCCAGTACTTC.

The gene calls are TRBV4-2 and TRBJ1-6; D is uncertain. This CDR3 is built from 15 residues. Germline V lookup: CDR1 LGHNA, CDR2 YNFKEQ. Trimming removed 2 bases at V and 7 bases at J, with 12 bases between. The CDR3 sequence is CASSQRVTRNSPLHF. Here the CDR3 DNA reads TGTGCCAGCAGCCAAAGAGTTACGCGCAATTCACCCCTCCACTTT.

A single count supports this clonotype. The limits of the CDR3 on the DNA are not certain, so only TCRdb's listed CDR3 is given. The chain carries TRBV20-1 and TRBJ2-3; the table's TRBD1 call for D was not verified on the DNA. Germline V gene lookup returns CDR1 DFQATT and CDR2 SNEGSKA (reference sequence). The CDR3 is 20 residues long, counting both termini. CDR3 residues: CSARDPVGNEQFFGPDTQYF.

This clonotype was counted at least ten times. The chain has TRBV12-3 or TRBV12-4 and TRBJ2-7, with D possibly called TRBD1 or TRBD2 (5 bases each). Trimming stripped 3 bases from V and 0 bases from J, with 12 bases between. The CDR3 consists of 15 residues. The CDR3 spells CASSFSRGFSYEQYF. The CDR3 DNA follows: TGTGCCAGCAGTTTCTCCCGGGGCTTCTCCTACGAGCAGTACTTC.

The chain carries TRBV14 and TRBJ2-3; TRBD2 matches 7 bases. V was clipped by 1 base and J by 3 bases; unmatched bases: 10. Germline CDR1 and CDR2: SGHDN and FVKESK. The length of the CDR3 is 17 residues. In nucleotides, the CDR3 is TGTGCCAGCAGCCAAGTCGGGGGGACTTCTATTACAGATACGCAGTATTTT. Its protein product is CASSQVGGTSITDTQYF.

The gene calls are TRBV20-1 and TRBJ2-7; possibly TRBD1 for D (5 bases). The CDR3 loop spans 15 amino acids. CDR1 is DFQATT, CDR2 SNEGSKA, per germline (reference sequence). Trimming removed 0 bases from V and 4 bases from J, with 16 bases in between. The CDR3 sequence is CSARDRRGLIYEQYF. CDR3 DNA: TGCAGTGCTAGAGATCGTAGGGGCCTCATTTACGAGCAGTACTTC.

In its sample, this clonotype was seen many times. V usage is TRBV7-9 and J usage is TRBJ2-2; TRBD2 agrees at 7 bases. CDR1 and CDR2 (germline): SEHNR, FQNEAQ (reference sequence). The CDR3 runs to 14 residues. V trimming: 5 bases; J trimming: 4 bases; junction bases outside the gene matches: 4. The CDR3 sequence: CASSPWTSTGELFF. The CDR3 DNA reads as TGTGCCAGCAGCCCCTGGACTAGCACCGGGGAGCTGTTTTTT. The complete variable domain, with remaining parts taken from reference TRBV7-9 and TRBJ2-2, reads DTGVSQNPRHKITKRGQNVTFRCDPISEHNRLYWYRQTLGQGPEFLTYFQNEAQLEKSRLLSDRFSAERPKGSFSTLEIQRTEQGDSAMYLCASSPWTSTGELFFGEGSRLTVL.

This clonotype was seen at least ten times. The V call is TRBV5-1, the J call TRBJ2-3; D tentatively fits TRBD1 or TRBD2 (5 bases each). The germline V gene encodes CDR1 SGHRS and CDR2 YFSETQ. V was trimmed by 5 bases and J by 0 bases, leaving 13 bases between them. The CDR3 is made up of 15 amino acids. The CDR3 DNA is TGCGCCAGCAGTCAGCTTCGGGACAGCACAGATACGCAGTATTTT. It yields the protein CASSQLRDSTDTQYF.

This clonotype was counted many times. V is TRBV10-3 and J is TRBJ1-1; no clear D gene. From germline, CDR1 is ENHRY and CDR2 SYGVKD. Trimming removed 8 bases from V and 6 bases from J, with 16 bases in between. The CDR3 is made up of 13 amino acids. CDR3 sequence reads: CAISTTGWAEAFF. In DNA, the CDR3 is TGTGCCATCTCGACTACGGGTTGGGCTGAAGCTTTCTTT.